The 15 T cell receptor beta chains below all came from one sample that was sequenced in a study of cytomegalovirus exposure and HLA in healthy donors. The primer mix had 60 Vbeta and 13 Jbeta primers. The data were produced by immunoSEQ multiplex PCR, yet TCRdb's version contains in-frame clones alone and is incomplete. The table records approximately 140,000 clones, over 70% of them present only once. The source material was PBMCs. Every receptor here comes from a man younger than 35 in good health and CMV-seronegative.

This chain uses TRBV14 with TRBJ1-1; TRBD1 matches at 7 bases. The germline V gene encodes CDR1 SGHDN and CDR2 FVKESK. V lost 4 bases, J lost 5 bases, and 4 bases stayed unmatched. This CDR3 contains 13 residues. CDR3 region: CASSLYRGTEAFF. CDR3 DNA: TGTGCCAGCAGCCTGTACAGGGGAACTGAAGCTTTCTTT.

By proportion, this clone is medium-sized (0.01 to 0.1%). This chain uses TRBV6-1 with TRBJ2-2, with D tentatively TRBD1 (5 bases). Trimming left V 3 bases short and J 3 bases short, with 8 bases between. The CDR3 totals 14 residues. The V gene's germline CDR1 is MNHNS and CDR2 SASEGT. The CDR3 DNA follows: TGTGCCAGCAGTGACAGGGCGGACACCGGGGAGCTGTTTTTT. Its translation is CASSDRADTGELFF.

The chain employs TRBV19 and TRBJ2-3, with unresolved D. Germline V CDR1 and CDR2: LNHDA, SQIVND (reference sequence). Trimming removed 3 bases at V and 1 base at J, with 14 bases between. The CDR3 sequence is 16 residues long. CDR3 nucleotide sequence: TGTGCCAGTAGTATCGTTGCTATCTCGGGCACAGATACGCAGTATTTT. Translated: CASSIVAISGTDTQYF.

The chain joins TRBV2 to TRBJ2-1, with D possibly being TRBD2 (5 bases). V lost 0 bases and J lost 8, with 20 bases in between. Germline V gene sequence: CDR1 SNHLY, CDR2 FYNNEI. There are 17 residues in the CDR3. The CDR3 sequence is CASSEALAGPTADEQFF. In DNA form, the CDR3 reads TGTGCCAGCAGTGAAGCTCTCGCGGGCCCTACGGCCGATGAGCAGTTCTTC.

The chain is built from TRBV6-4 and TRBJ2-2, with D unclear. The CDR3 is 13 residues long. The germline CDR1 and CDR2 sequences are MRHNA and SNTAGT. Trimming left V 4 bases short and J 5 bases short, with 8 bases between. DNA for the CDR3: TGTGCCAGCAGTGTAGAGAGGACCGGGGAGCTGTTTTTT. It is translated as CASSVERTGELFF.

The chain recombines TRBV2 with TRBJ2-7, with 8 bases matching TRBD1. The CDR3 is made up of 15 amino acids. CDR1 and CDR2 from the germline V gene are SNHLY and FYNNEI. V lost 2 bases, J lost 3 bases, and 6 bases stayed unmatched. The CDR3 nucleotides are TGTGCCAGCAGTGAAACTTGGACAGGGATCTACGAGCAGTACTTC. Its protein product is CASSETWTGIYEQYF.

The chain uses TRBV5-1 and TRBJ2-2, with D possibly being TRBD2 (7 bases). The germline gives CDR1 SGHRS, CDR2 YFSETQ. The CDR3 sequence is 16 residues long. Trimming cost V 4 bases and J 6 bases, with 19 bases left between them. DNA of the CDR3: TGCGCCAGCAGCAGGGGGGGGCTGGGGATCGCCGGGGAGCTGTTTTTT. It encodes CASSRGGLGIAGELFF.

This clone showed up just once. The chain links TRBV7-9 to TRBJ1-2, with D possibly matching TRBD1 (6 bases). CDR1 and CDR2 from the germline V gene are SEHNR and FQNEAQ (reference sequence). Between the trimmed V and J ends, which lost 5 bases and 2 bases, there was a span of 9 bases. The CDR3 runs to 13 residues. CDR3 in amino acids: CASSAQGNYGYTF. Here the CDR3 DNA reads TGTGCCAGCAGCGCACAGGGAAACTATGGCTACACCTTC.

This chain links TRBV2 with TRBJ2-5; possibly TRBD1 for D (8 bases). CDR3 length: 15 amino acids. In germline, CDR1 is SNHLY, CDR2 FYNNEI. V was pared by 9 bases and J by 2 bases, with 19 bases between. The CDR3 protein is CASPRTGRVQETQYF. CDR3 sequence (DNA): TGTGCCAGTCCGAGGACAGGGAGGGTACAAGAGACCCAGTACTTC. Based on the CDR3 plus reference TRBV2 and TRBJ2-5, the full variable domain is EPEVTQTPSHQVTQMGQEVILRCVPISNHLYFYWYRQILGQKVEFLVSFYNNEISEKSEIFDDQFSVERPDGSNFTLKIRSTKLEDSAMYFCASPRTGRVQETQYFGPGTRLLVL.

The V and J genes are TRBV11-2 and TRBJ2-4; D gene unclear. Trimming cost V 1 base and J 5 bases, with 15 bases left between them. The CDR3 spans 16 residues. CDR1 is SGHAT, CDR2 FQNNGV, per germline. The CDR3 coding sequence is TGTGCCAGCAGCTTAGGACCTTGGCAAGAGGAAAACATTCAGTACTTC. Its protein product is CASSLGPWQEENIQYF.

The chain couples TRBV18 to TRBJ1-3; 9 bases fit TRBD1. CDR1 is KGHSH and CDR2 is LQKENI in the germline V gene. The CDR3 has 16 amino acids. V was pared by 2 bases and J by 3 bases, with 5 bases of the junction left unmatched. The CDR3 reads CASSPGTGPIGNTIYF. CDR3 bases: TGTGCCAGCTCACCAGGGACAGGGCCCATTGGAAACACCATATATTTT.

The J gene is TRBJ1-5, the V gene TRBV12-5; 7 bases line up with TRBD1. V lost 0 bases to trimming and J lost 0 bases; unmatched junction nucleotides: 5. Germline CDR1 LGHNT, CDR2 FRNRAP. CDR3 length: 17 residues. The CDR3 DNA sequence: TGTGCTAGTGGTTTGGTGTTAGGGGGCTATAGCAATCAGCCCCAGCATTTT. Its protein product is CASGLVLGGYSNQPQHF.

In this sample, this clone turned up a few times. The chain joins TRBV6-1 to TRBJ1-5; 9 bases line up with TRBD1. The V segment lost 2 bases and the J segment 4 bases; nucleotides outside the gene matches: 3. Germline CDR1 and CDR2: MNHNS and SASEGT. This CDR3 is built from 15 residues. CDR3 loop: CASSENRGQNQPQHF. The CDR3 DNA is TGTGCCAGCAGTGAAAACAGGGGGCAAAATCAGCCCCAGCATTTT.

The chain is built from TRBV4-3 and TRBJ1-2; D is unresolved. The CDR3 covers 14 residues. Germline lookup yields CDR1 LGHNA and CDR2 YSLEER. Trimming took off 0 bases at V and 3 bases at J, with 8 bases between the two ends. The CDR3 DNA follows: TGCGCCAGCAGCCAAGATCCGGGAGACTATGGCTACACCTTC. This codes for CASSQDPGDYGYTF.

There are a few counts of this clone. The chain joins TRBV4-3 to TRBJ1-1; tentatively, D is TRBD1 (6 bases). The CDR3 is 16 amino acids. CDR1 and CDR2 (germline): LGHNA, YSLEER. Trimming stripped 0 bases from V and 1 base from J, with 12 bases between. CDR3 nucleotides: TGCGCCAGCAGCCAAGACCCAGGGGTTCGGAACACTGAAGCTTTCTTT. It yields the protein CASSQDPGVRNTEAFF.